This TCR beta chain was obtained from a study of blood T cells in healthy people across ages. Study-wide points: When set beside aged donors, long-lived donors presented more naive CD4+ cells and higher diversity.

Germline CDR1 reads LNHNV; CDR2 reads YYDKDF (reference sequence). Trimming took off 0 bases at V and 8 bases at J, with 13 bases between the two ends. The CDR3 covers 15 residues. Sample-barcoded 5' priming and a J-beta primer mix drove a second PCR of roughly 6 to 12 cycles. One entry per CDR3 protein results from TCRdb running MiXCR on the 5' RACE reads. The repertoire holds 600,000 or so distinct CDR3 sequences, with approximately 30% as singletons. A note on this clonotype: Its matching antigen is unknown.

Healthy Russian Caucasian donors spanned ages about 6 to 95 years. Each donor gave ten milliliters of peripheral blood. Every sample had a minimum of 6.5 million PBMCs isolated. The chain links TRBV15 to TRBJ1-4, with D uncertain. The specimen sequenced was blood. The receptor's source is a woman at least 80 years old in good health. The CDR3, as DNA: TGTGCCACCAGCAGAGAAGATAGGGCTAGAGAAAAACTGTTTTTT. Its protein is CATSREDRAREKLFF.